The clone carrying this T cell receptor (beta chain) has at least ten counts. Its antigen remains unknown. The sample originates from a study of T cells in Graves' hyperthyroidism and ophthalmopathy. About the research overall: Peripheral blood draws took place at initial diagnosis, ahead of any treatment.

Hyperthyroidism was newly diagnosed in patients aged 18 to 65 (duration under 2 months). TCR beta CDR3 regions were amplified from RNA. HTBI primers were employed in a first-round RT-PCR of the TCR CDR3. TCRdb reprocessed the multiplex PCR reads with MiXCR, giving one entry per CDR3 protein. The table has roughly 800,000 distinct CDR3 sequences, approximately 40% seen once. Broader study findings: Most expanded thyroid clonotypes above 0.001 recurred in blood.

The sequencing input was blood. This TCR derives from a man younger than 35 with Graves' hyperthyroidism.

The CDR3 spells CASGQGPSGGYTF. The CDR3 DNA is TGTGCCAGCGGACAGGGGCCATCCGGTGGCTACACCTTC. The chain couples TRBV2 to TRBJ1-2, with 9 bases identical to TRBD1. Germline CDR1 SNHLY, CDR2 FYNNEI. The CDR3 is 13 amino acids. J was trimmed by 7 bases and V by 8 bases; bases with no gene match: 8.